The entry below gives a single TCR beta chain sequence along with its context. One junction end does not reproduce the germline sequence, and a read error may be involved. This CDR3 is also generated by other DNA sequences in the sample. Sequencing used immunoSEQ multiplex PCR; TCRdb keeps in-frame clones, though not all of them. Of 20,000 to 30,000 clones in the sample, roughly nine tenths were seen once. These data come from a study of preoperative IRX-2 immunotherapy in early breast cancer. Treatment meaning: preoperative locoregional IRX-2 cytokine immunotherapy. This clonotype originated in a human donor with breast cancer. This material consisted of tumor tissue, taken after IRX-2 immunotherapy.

The CDR3 spells CASSPDRGRGYTF. The CDR3 DNA follows: TGCGCCAGCAGCCCGGACAGGGGGAGAGGCTACACCTTC. V usage is TRBV7-2 and J usage is TRBJ1-2; 10 bases align to TRBD1. Germline values: CDR1 SGHTA, CDR2 FQGNSA. This CDR3 is 13 amino acids long.